Below are 9 T cell receptor beta chains sequenced from a single sample in a study of blood T cell repertoires in COVID-19. TCRdb keeps only in-frame clones here, not all; method: immunoSEQ multiplex PCR. The sample contains tens of thousands of clones, about 84% of which appear only once. The sequencing sample was made of peripheral blood. All receptors come from a woman aged 55-70 years with acute or convalescent COVID-19.

The chain carries TRBV6-5 and TRBJ1-1, with a weak D call TRBD1 (5 bases). V lost 6 bases to trimming and J lost 3 bases, with 11 bases between them. CDR3 length: 13 residues. The germline gives CDR1 MNHEY, CDR2 SVGAGI. The CDR3 sequence is CASSQGGDTEAFF. CDR3 DNA: TGTGCCAGCAGCCAGGGAGGGGACACTGAAGCTTTCTTT.

The DNA of the CDR3 is TGTGCCACCAGTGATTTCACTAGCGGGGGCTACGAGCAGTACTTC. This gives the protein CATSDFTSGGYEQYF. This chain uses TRBV24-1 with TRBJ2-7, with TRBD2 matching 11 bases. Germline values: CDR1 KGHDR, CDR2 SFDVKD. The CDR3 consists of 15 residues. V lost 1 base to trimming and J lost 3 bases; unmatched junction nucleotides: 1.

The V call is TRBV10-2, the J call TRBJ1-1; TRBD1 aligns across 9 bases. The CDR3 totals 13 residues. Trimming removed 8 bases from V and 5 bases from J; junction bases left unmatched: 6. The germline CDR1 and CDR2 sequences are WSHSY and SAAADI. CDR3 sequence: CASLQGAGTEAFF. The CDR3 DNA reads as TGCGCCAGCTTACAGGGGGCTGGGACTGAAGCTTTCTTT.

This clone was counted once. The gene calls are TRBV7-2 and TRBJ2-1; maybe TRBD2 (6 bases). The germline CDR1 and CDR2 sequences are SGHTA and FQGNSA. This CDR3 is built from 14 residues. V was cut by 5 bases and J by 8 bases, with 16 bases left in between. CDR3 nucleotide sequence: TGTGCCAGCAGCACCCGAAGGTGGGGGGATGAGCAGTTCTTC. Protein: CASSTRRWGDEQFF.

V is TRBV5-8 and J is TRBJ1-5; D unclear. V was shortened by 1 base and J by 3 bases, with 14 bases between the two germline ends. The CDR3 spans 16 residues. The germline V gene encodes CDR1 SGHTS and CDR2 YDEGEE. The CDR3 region is CASSLSAANYNQPQHF. The CDR3 nucleotides are TGTGCCAGCAGCTTGTCTGCAGCGAACTACAATCAGCCCCAGCATTTT.

V usage is TRBV28 and J usage is TRBJ1-1; D is undetermined. Germline V lookup: CDR1 MDHEN, CDR2 SYDVKM. CDR3 length equals 14 residues. Trimming pared 2 bases from V and 4 bases from J, leaving 11 bases between. Here the CDR3 reads CASSLAGSPTEAFF. CDR3 in DNA: TGTGCCAGCAGTTTAGCAGGTTCTCCCACTGAAGCTTTCTTT.

This clone appeared a few times. V is TRBV2 and J is TRBJ2-1; TRBD1 matches 9 bases. CDR1 is SNHLY, CDR2 FYNNEI, per germline. V was clipped by 7 bases and J by 7 bases; unmatched bases: 5. This CDR3 region has 13 residues. Here the CDR3 DNA reads TGTGCCAGCAACAGGGGGCTCGGGAATGAGCAGTTCTTC. Protein: CASNRGLGNEQFF.

The gene calls are TRBV27 and TRBJ1-4, with D maybe TRBD1 (5 bases). Germline V gene data show CDR1 as MNHEY and CDR2 as SMNVEV (reference sequence). V lost 5 bases and J lost 4, with 17 bases in between. The CDR3 is 16 amino acids. CDR3 protein: CASSPYLGTINEKLFF. The CDR3 DNA follows: TGTGCCAGCAGTCCCTATCTTGGGACTATTAATGAAAAACTGTTTTTT.

The gene calls are TRBV9 and TRBJ1-1; D ambiguous. CDR3 length: 13 residues. Germline values: CDR1 SGDLS, CDR2 YYNGEE. Deletions cut 0 bases from V and 3 bases from J, with 6 bases between. Here the CDR3 DNA reads TGTGCCAGCAGCGTAGGCGGCCACACTGAAGCTTTCTTT. This encodes CASSVGGHTEAFF.